This TCR beta chain stems from a study of shared clonotypes between healthy human individuals. In the study overall: Every donor yielded three CD4 naive, three CD4 memory, two CD8 naive and one CD8 memory plate. Study findings and constraints: Some clonotypes were shared by all four sorted-subset donors, while others were not shared. The non-shared ones had lower generation probabilities than the shared ones.

In its sample, this clone was seen once. Its antigen is as yet unknown. Nashville, Tennessee was home to all donors, who were Caucasian adults. Partitioning of CD4+ cells yielded a CD45RA+ naive subset and a CD45RA-negative memory subset. CDR1 is MGHRA and CDR2 is YSYEKL in the germline V gene. This CDR3 is built from 17 residues. With 1 base clipped from V and 0 bases from J, the junction kept 3 bases outside the gene matches. Assay: immunoSEQ multiplex PCR; the TCRdb copy retains only in-frame clones and omits some. In the table there are hundreds of thousands of clones, approximately 79% of which are singletons.

The chain links TRBV4-1 to TRBJ2-6; 7 bases align to TRBD1. This clonotype was obtained from a woman in her 30s in good health. The specimen sequenced was memory CD4+ T cells sorted from blood. Subset defined: CD45RA-negative fraction. The CDR3 here is CASSQGQGRSGANVLTF. The CDR3 DNA reads as TGCGCCAGCAGCCAAGGACAGGGACGCTCTGGGGCCAACGTCCTGACTTTC.